This T cell receptor beta chain was recovered during a study of shared clonotypes between healthy human individuals (dated by TCRdb to about 2020). The study in broad terms: The cohort included three men and a couple of women between 18 and 49 years of age. Per donor, leukapheresis produced somewhere between about 0.85 and 10 billion PBMCs. The study deeply sequenced blood TCR repertoires of about 5 healthy adults to estimate repertoire size and the extent of clonotype sharing between individuals. To increase sequencing depth and limit assay-specific biases, TCR repertoire library preparation and sequencing were carried out by different laboratories using diverse techniques. For each donor, three plates each were used for CD4 naive and CD4 memory, two plates were used for CD8 naive, and one plate was used for CD8 memory.

Using the deep immunoSEQ assay, multiplex PCR amplified TCR CDR3 regions from genomic DNA. Extracted genomic DNA from each cell subset was spread evenly across all wells of several immunoSEQ 96-well plates, with each plate serving as a replicate. For sorted subsets, each replicate PCR was loaded with around 220 ng genomic DNA, equivalent to some 31,000 T cell genomes. Purified libraries were quantified with a Qubit 3.0 fluorometer, sized on a Bioanalyzer 2100, and re-quantified with the KAPA Library Quantification kit. A separate single-read 150-cycle Illumina NextSeq 550 flow cell was used to sequence each immunoSEQ 96-well plate. The original pipeline was this. Because the immunoSEQ output included only junctional sequences and no quality scores, the filtering could not be the same as the filtering used for full-length reads. Sequences were annotated with PyIR, a Python wrapper for IgBLAST v1.9, using IMGT germline references to assign V/J genes and CDR3. Reads were filtered out if the reads had weak V/J assignments (E-value above 1e-6), no CDR3, stop codons, out-of-frame junctions, or ambiguous translated residues. V3J clonotypes were defined by identical inferred V gene, J gene, and CDR3 amino acid sequence. The percentage overlap between two repertoires was calculated by dividing the number of shared unique clonotypes by the size of the smaller repertoire. Repertoire richness was assessed with RTK rarefaction, the Chao1 estimator, and Recon v2.1 estimates of unobserved clonotypes. Generation probabilities were computed with OLGA for all TCRbeta clonotypes obtained by the gDNA method from several donors. The table was pulled from immuneACCESS by TCRdb, which kept in-frame rearrangements only. Such tables lose some clones; where checked, under half of the loss comes from unresolved V genes, and the rest has no known cause. V, J and clone size derive from that table, while D and trimming were established from the DNA sequence. Counted in this sample were around 510,000 clones; 95% to 97% of them appeared once. The ten largest account for about 0.067% of the sample.

V is shortened by 1 base, J by 8 bases, and the region joining them spans 21 bases. In the germline V gene, CDR1 corresponds to SGHDN and CDR2 to FVKESK. Including the terminal cysteine and phenylalanine, the CDR3 comprises 16 residues. The entry retains the CDR3 DNA only, 48 bases that are in frame from base 1. Worth noting for this clone: The antigen it recognizes is unknown. Within one base of it there is no much larger clone, and no base qualities were kept.

The paper as a whole reports these results and caveats: Only blood was sampled, and tissue TCR repertoires likely differ from those in blood. Naive subsets generally had larger estimated clonotype richness than memory subsets. Rarefaction of sorted-subset datasets indicated incomplete sequencing despite the large sequencing depth. Sharing across a handful of donors was observed for around 5% of naive CD4, over 3% of naive CD8, 2% to 2.5% of memory CD4, and roughly 0.4% of memory CD8 clonotypes. Based on pairwise subsampling, the degree of clonotype sharing among donors was expected to be affected by sequencing depth. Compared with non-shared clonotypes, clonotypes shared by all four sorted-subset donors had higher generation probabilities. The genetic and exposure-history diversity represented was limited by the small number of donors.

The donors were healthy, HIV-negative adults who had no recently reported acute infections or vaccinations. Every donor was a Caucasian adult residing in Nashville, Tennessee, USA. CD4+ T cells were enriched by magnetic negative selection; naive cells were then positively selected on CD45RA, and the negative fraction formed the memory subset. Blood was obtained by leukapheresis, after which PBMCs were separated by Ficoll-Histopaque density gradient centrifugation and cryopreserved in liquid nitrogen vapor phase. Analytical flow cytometry was used to check the purity and quantity of each magnetically sorted T cell population. From each sorted fraction, genomic DNA was isolated and quantified by UV absorbance on a Nanodrop 2000c.

The sample consisted of naive CD4+ T cells sorted from blood. What this sample's cell subset or site label stands for: CD45RA+ positively selected. The sequence joins TRBV14 to TRBJ2-7; a tentative D match to TRBD2 spans 6 bases. This TCR was recovered from a woman aged 25 to 39 in good health. The DNA is TGTGCCAGCAGCCAAGTCCGTAGCGGCCTGGGGACGAAGCAGTACTTC. Its protein product is CASSQVRSGLGTKQYF. The variable domain in full, with residues beyond the CDR3 obtained from the reference TRBV14 and TRBJ2-7 genes, is EAGVTQFPSHSVIEKGQTVTLRCDPISGHDNLYWYRRVMGKEIKFLLHFVKESKQDESGMPNNRFLAERTGGTYSTLKVQPAELEDSGVYFCASSQVRSGLGTKQYFGPGTRLTVT.